This T cell receptor beta chain was recovered during a study of blood T cell repertoires in COVID-19. Assay used: immunoSEQ multiplex PCR; TCRdb lists only in-frame clones, some missing. The profile shows roughly 190,000 clones, 85% to 90% of them singletons. The CDR3 runs 13 residues. Germline V lookup: CDR1 SGHTA, CDR2 FQGTGA. V lost 5 bases, J lost 8 bases, and 15 bases lay in between. What was sequenced was peripheral blood. V and J are TRBV7-3 and TRBJ1-2; D may be TRBD1 (5 bases). The TCR sequence derives from a man in his forties with active or convalescent COVID-19. This CDR3 is CASSPTRVGGYTF. The CDR3 DNA reads as TGTGCCAGCAGCCCGACCAGGGTAGGGGGCTACACCTTC.